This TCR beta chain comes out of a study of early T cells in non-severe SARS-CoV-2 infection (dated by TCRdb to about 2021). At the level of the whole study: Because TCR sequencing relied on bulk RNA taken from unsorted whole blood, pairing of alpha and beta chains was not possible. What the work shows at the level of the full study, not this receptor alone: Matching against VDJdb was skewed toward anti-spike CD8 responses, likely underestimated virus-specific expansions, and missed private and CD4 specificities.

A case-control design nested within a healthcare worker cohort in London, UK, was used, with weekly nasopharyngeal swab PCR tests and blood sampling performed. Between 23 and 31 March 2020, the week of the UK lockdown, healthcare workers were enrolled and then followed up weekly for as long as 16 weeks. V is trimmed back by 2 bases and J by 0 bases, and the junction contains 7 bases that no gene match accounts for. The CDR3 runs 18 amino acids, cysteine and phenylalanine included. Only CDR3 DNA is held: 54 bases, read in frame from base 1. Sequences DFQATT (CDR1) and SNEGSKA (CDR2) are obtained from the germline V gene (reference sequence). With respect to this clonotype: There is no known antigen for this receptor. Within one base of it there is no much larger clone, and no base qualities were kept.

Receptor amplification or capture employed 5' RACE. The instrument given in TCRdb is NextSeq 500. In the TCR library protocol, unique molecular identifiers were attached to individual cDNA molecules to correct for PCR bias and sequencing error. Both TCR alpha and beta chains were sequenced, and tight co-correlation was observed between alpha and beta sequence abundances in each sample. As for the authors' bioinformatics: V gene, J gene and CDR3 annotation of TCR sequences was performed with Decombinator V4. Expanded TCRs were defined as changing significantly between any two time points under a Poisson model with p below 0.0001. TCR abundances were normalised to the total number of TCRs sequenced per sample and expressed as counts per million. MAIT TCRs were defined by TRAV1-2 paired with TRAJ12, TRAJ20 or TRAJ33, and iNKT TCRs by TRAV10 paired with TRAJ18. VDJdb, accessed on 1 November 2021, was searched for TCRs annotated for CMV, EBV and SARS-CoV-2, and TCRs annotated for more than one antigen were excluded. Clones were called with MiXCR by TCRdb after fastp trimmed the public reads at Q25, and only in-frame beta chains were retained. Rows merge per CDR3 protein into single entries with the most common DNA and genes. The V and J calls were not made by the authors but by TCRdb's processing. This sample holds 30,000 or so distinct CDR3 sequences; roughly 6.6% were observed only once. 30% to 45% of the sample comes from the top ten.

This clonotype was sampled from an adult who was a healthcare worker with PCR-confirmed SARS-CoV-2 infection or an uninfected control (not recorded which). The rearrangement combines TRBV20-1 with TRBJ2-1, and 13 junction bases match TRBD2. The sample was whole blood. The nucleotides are TGCAGTGCTAGAACCGGGACTAGCGGGGCCGGCTCCTACAATGAGCAGTTCTTC. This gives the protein CSARTGTSGAGSYNEQFF.